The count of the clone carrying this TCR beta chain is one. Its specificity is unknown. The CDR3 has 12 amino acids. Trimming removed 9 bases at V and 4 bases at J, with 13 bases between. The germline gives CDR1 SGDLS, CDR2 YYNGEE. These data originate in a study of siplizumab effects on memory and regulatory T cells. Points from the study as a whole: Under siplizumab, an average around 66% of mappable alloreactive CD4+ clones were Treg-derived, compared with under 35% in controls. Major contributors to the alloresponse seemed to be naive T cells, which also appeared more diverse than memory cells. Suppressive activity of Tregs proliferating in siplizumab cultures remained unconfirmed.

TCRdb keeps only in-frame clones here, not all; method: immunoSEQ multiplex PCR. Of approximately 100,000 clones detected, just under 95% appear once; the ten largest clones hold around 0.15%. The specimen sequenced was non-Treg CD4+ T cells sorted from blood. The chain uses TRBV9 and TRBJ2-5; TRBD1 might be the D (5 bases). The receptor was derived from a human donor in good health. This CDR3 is CATVQEIETQYF. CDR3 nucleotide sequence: TGTGCCACCGTACAGGAGATAGAGACCCAGTACTTC.